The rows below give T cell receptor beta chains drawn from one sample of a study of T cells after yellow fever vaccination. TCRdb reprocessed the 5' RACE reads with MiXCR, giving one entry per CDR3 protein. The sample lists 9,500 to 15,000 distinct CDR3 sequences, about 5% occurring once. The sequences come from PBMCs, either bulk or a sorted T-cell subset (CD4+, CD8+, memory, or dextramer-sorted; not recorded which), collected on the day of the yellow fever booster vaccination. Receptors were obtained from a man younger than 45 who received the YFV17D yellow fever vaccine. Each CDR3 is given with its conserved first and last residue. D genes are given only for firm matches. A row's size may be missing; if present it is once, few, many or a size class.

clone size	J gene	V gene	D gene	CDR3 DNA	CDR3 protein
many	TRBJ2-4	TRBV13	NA	TGTGCCAGCAGCGCGGGGCGGGACCCCCCAAACATTCAGTACTTC	CASSAGRDPPNIQYF
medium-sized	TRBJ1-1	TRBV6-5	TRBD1	TGTGCCAGCACCATTCAGGGGGGGAACACTGAAGCTTTCTTT	CASTIQGGNTEAFF
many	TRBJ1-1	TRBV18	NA	TGTGCCAGCTCACCAAACGGGGGCGTGAACACTGAAGCTTTCTTT	CASSPNGGVNTEAFF
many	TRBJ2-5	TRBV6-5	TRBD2	TGTGCCAGCACCAGGGGACTAGCGGGAGGGCCAAGACTCGAGACCCAGTACTTC	CASTRGLAGGPRLETQYF
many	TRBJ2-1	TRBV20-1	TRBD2	TGCAGTGCTAGAGGGCCTCAAACTAGCGGGATCCTCTTC	CSARGPQTSGILF
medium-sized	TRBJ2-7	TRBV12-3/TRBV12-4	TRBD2	TGTGCCAGCAGTTTAGGAGGACTAGCGGCCTACGAGCAGTACTTC	CASSLGGLAAYEQYF
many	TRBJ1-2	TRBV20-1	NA	TGCAGTGCTGACTTTATCTCTTATGGCTACACCTTC	CSADFISYGYTF
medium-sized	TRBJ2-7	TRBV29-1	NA	TGCAGCGTTGAGGCTAGTTCCTACGAGCAGTACTTC	CSVEASSYEQYF
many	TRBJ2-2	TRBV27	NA	TGTGCCAGCGCCAGGGTTGCCGGGGAGCTGTTTTTT	CASARVAGELFF
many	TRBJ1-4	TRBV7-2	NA	TGTGCCAGCAGCCGAGGGCCACCTGCTAATGAAAAACTGTTTTTT	CASSRGPPANEKLFF
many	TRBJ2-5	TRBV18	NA	TGTGCCAGCTCATTCGGTTTGGTACAAGAGACCCAGTACTTC	CASSFGLVQETQYF
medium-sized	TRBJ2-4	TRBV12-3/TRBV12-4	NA	TGTGCCAGCAGTACGGGCTCCCCGGGCATTCAGTACTTC	CASSTGSPGIQYF
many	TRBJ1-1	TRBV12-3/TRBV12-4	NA	TGTGCCAGCAGCCCTGGCCACCTCCAGGACACTGAAGCTTTCTTT	CASSPGHLQDTEAFF
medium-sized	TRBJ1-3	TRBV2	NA	TGTGCCAGCAGTGAAGCGCTGGGGCAGGGGGGAAACACCATATATTTT	CASSEALGQGGNTIYF
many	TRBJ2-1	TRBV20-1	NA	TGCAGTGCTAGCGGGAGTAGCGGTGGTTACAATGAGCAGTTCTTC	CSASGSSGGYNEQFF
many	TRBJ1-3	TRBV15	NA	TGTGCCACCAGCACCCCCAATCAATCTGGAAACACCATATATTTT	CATSTPNQSGNTIYF
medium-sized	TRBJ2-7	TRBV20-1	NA	TGCAGTGCCGCCTCCCGAGTGGAAGGCGAGCAGTACTTC	CSAASRVEGEQYF
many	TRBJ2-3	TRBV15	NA	TGTGCCACCAGCAGAGATTTTACAGGGACCGCAGATACGCAGTATTTT	CATSRDFTGTADTQYF
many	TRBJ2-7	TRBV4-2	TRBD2	TGTGCCAGCAGCCAGGCCGGGACTAGCGGGAGGGGCGAGCAGTACTTC	CASSQAGTSGRGEQYF
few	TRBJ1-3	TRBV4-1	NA	TGCGCCAGCAGCCAAGATGGGATGGCGGGAAACACCATATATTTT	CASSQDGMAGNTIYF
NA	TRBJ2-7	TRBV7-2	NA	TGTGCCAGCAGCTACGCCTACGAGCAGTACTTC	CASSYAYEQYF
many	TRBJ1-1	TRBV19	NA	TGTGCCAGTAGTACCAGGGGCCCTTTGAACACTGAAGCTTTCTTT	CASSTRGPLNTEAFF
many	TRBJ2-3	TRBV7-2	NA	TGTGCCAGCAGCCCGTCAACAGCGGATACGCAGTATTTT	CASSPSTADTQYF
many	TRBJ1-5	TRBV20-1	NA	TGCAGTGCTAGAGATCGTCAGCCCGGGCAGCCCCAGCATTTT	CSARDRQPGQPQHF
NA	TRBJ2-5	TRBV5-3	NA	TGTGCCAGGGGCCCTACGCTGCGGGCGCGAAAGACCCAGTACTTC	CARGPTLRARKTQYF
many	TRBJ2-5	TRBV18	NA	TGTGCCAGCTCATCCGGGACCCAAGAGACCCAGTACTTC	CASSSGTQETQYF
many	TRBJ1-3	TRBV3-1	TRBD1	TGTGCCAGCAGCACTACAGGGGGCTTGGGAAACACCATATATTTT	CASSTTGGLGNTIYF
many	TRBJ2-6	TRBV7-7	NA	TGTGCCAGCAGCCCGAGGATTATGGGGGCTGGGGCCAACGTCCTGACTTTC	CASSPRIMGAGANVLTF
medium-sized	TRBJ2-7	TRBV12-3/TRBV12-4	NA	TGTGCCAGCAGTTTAGGACTAGATTCCTACGAGCAGTACTTC	CASSLGLDSYEQYF
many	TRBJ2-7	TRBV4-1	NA	TGCGCCAGCAGCCATTCCGCCCGGACCCCCGGGTCCGAGCAGTACTTC	CASSHSARTPGSEQYF
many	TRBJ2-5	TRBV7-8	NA	TGTGCCAGCAGATACAGGGTTCACGAGACCCAGTACTTC	CASRYRVHETQYF
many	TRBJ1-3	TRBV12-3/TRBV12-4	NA	TGTGCCAGCAGTTTATCCGGGACGTCTGGAAACACCATATATTTT	CASSLSGTSGNTIYF
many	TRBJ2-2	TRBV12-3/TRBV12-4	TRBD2	TGTGCCAGCAGTAAAAGCGGGATCGGCACCGGGGAGCTGTTTTTT	CASSKSGIGTGELFF
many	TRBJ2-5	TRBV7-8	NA	TGTGCCAGCAGCTTAGGGAGGGCGCAAGAGACCCAGTACTTC	CASSLGRAQETQYF
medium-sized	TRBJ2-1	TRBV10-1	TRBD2	TGCGCCAGCAGTGGGACCCTAGCGGGAACTTACAATGAGCAGTTCTTC	CASSGTLAGTYNEQFF
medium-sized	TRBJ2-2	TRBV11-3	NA	TGTGCCAGCAGCCCCCGGGGTAGCGTTAACACCGGGGAGCTGTTTTTT	CASSPRGSVNTGELFF
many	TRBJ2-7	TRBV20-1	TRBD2	TGCAGTGCAAACCGACTAGCGGGAACCCACGAGCAGTACTTC	CSANRLAGTHEQYF
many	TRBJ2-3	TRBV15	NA	TGTGCCACCCGATACCGATCAGATACGCAGTATTTT	CATRYRSDTQYF
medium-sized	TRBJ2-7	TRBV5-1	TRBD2	TGCGCCAGCAGCACCGGACTAGAACCCTACGAGCAGTACTTC	CASSTGLEPYEQYF
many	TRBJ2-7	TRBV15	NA	TGTGCCACCAGCCCGACCCCTGACAGAACCTACGAGCAGTACTTC	CATSPTPDRTYEQYF
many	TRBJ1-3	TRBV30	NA	TGTGCCTGGAGTGTAATCTCTGGAAACACCATATATTTT	CAWSVISGNTIYF
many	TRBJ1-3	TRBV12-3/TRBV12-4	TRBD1	TGTGCCAGCACCCGGACAGGGCCTTCCTCTGGAAACACCATATATTTT	CASTRTGPSSGNTIYF
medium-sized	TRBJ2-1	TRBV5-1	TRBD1	TGCGCCAGCAGAAGGACAGGAGACAATGAGCAGTTCTTC	CASRRTGDNEQFF
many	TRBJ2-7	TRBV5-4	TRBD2	TGTGCCAGCAGCTTGCAGGCTAGCGGGAGTTATACCGAGCAGTACTTC	CASSLQASGSYTEQYF
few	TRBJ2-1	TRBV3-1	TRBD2	TGTGCCTCCAGCCCAGCTCTCGGGCTAGCGGGAGGCAATGAGCAGTTCTTC	CASSPALGLAGGNEQFF
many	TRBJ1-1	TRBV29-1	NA	TGCAGCGGCGGCAACTTGAACACTGAAGCTTTCTTT	CSGGNLNTEAFF
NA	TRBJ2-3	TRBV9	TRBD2	TGTGCCAGCAGCGTTAGCGATGGCGGGAGCACAGATAAGAAGTATTTT	CASSVSDGGSTDKKYF
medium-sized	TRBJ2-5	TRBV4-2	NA	TGTGCCAGCAGCCAAGTCACGGGTACAAGGGAGACCCAGTACTTC	CASSQVTGTRETQYF
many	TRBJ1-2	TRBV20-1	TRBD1	TGCAGTGCTAGAAGAGTTGGGACAGGGGGCTTCGATGGCTACACCTTC	CSARRVGTGGFDGYTF
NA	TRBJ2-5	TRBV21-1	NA	TGTGCCAGCATTAAGGGCAGCTTCCAAGAGACCCAGTACTTC	CASIKGSFQETQYF
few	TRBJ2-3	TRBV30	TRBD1	TGTGCCTGGGGAGGACAGGGGGCTAGCACAGATACGCAGTATTTT	CAWGGQGASTDTQYF
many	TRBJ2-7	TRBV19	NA	TGTGCCAGTAGTGACGGACAGTCCTACGAGCAGTACTTC	CASSDGQSYEQYF